This is a list of T cell receptor beta chains from one sample in a study of cytomegalovirus exposure and HLA in healthy donors. Profiled with immunoSEQ multiplex PCR; TCRdb holds only in-frame clones, not every one. The sample lists approximately 110,000 clones, 70% occurring once. The sample consisted of PBMCs. The source of these receptors is a man aged 35 to 55 in good health and CMV-seropositive. Each CDR3 is given with its conserved first and last residue. D genes are given only for firm matches. Part of the rows lack a size; the others show once, few, many or a class for expanded clones.

TRBJ1-5,TRBD1,TRBV18,-,CASSRTGDDQPQHF,TGTGCCAGCTCAAGGACAGGGGATGATCAGCCCCAGCATTTT
TRBJ1-4,TRBD1,TRBV28,once,CASSPGQNEKLFF,TGTGCCAGCAGCCCGGGACAGAATGAAAAACTGTTTTTT
TRBJ1-5,-,TRBV15,-,CATSRGGLADSNQPQHF,TGTGCCACCAGCAGAGGCGGACTCGCCGATAGCAATCAGCCCCAGCATTTT
TRBJ1-5,-,TRBV7-9,-,CAGPDGDSNQPQHF,TGTGCCGGCCCGGACGGGGATAGCAATCAGCCCCAGCATTTT
TRBJ2-1,-,TRBV19,-,CASSIDGGGSYNEQFF,TGTGCCAGTAGTATAGATGGGGGCGGCTCCTACAATGAGCAGTTCTTC
TRBJ1-2,-,TRBV7-2,-,CASSPYLTGGYTF,TGTGCCAGCAGCCCTTATTTGACAGGAGGCTACACCTTC
TRBJ2-1,TRBD2,TRBV9,-,CASSVSGSGDEQFF,TGTGCCAGCAGCGTAAGCGGGAGTGGGGATGAGCAGTTCTTC
TRBJ1-2,-,TRBV10-1,-,CASGAPETYGYTF,TGCGCCAGCGGGGCGCCAGAAACCTATGGCTACACCTTC
TRBJ2-7,-,TRBV7-9,-,CASSLVGATAYEQYF,TGTGCCAGCAGCTTAGTTGGGGCGACGGCCTACGAGCAGTACTTC
TRBJ1-4,TRBD1,TRBV5-1,-,CASSLQGGDEKLFF,TGCGCCAGCAGCTTGCAGGGGGGAGATGAAAAACTGTTTTTT
TRBJ1-1,TRBD1,TRBV18,-,CASSPQGQPATEAFF,TGTGCCAGCTCACCACAGGGACAGCCGGCCACTGAAGCTTTCTTT
TRBJ2-7,TRBD2,TRBV2,-,CASRGRADSSYEQYF,TGTGCCAGCAGGGGGAGGGCAGATAGCTCCTACGAGCAGTACTTC
TRBJ1-2,-,TRBV25-1,-,CASTTGRDGYTF,TGTGCCAGCACAACAGGGCGGGATGGCTACACCTTC
TRBJ1-2,TRBD1,TRBV7-9,-,CASSLGQGALGYTF,TGTGCCAGCAGCCTGGGACAGGGGGCTTTAGGCTACACCTTC
TRBJ1-1,TRBD1,TRBV7-9,-,CASSSGQLNTEAFF,TGTGCCAGCAGTTCGGGACAGTTGAACACTGAAGCTTTCTTT
TRBJ2-1,-,TRBV29-1,-,CSAHGTAGNEQFF,TGCAGCGCCCATGGGACAGCGGGCAATGAGCAGTTCTTC
TRBJ2-5,-,TRBV4-1,once,CASSQGLAETQYF,TGCGCCAGCAGCCAGGGACTCGCGGAGACCCAGTACTTC
TRBJ1-4,-,TRBV2,once,CASRPSGGMGKLFF,TGTGCCAGCAGGCCCTCGGGGGGTATGGGAAAACTGTTTTTT
TRBJ2-7,-,TRBV6-5,-,CASSFNREHEQYF,TGTGCCAGCAGTTTTAACAGGGAACACGAGCAGTACTTC
TRBJ1-1,-,TRBV7-9,few,CASSLDRWNTEAFF,TGTGCCAGCAGCTTAGACAGGTGGAACACTGAAGCTTTCTTT
TRBJ1-4,-,TRBV19,once,CASTPQGSNEKLFF,TGTGCCAGTACCCCACAGGGTTCTAATGAAAAACTGTTTTTT
TRBJ2-2,TRBD2,TRBV30,few,CAWQRAGDGTGELFF,TGTGCCTGGCAACGGGCGGGAGATGGCACCGGGGAGCTGTTTTTT
TRBJ2-1,-,TRBV7-8,-,CASSLEVLARYNEQFF,TGTGCCAGCAGCTTAGAGGTGCTAGCGAGGTACAATGAGCAGTTCTTC
TRBJ2-3,TRBD2,TRBV5-6,-,CASTPLAATDTQYF,TGTGCCAGCACCCCTCTAGCGGCCACAGATACGCAGTATTTT
TRBJ2-7,TRBD2,TRBV6-6,few,CASSSPGGYEQYF,TGTGCCAGCAGTTCTCCGGGGGGGTACGAGCAGTACTTC
TRBJ2-1,-,TRBV10-3,few,CAAQGWRESYNEQFF,TGTGCCGCCCAGGGGTGGCGGGAGAGCTACAATGAGCAGTTCTTC